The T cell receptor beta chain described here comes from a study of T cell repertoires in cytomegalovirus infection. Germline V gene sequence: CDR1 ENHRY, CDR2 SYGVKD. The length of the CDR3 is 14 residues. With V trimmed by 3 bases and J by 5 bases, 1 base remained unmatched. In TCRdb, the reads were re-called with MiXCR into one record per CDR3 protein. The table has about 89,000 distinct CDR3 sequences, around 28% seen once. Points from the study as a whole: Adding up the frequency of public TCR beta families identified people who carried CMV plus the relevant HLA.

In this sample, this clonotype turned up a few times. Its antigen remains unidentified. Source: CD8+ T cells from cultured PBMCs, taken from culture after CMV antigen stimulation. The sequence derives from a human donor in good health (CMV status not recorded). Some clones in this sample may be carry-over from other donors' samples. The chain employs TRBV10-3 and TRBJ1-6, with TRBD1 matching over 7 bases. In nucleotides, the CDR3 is TGTGCCATCAGTGACGGGACAGATAATTCACCCCTCCACTTT. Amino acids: CAISDGTDNSPLHF.